This entry is about one T cell receptor beta chain. The CDR3 spans 16 residues. The germline CDR1 and CDR2 sequences are SGHVS and FQNEAQ. With 5 bases removed from V and 4 bases from J, the gap between germline ends came to 19 bases. The data derive from a study of shared clonotypes between healthy human individuals. Clones were sequenced by immunoSEQ multiplex PCR, and TCRdb holds only the in-frame ones, with some missing. Among approximately 1.5 million clones, 98% were seen once, and the ten largest hold 0.36%. The sequence was collected from a young man in good health. The specimen sequenced was naive CD4+ T cells sorted from blood. Documented subset: CD45RA+ positively selected. The chain uses TRBV7-8 and TRBJ2-3; D is perhaps TRBD2 (5 bases). In DNA, the CDR3 is TGTGCCAGCAGCCCACCCCTGCCGGGAATCCCAGATACGCAGTATTTT. As protein: CASSPPLPGIPDTQYF.